What follows is one TCR beta chain and its context. What it binds is unknown. The sample originates from a study of T cell responses to AZD1222 COVID-19 vaccine. Regarding the study as a whole: CD4 TCRs associated with vaccination spanned spike, dominating at 160-218 and 743-854.

Method: immunoSEQ multiplex PCR; TCRdb's copy keeps in-frame clones and lacks some. The repertoire includes roughly 190,000 clones, around 92% of them detected once, and 1% to 1.5% sits in the top ten. Germline V gene data show CDR1 as MNHEY and CDR2 as SMNVEV (reference sequence). The CDR3 is 12 residues long. The V end lost 3 bases, the J end lost 7 bases, and 9 bases lay between the germline ends. The V call is TRBV27, the J call TRBJ1-1; D perhaps matches TRBD1 (5 bases). Material: peripheral blood, obtained on day 0 of AZD1222 vaccination. The clonotype originates from an adult in good health. The CDR3 here is CASSFIDSEAFF. CDR3 sequence (DNA): TGTGCCAGCAGTTTTATAGACAGTGAAGCTTTCTTT.